This T cell receptor (beta chain) was captured in a study of identical twins (dated by TCRdb to the mid-2010s). For context, the study as a whole: TCR alpha and beta repertoires from monozygotic twins, unrelated adults of various ages and cord blood were deep-sequenced to test whether fetal clonotypes persist. To rule out contamination, replicate twin experiments were performed at different times with different library preparation protocols. General conclusions and limits of the study: Conclusions relied on cross-sectional statistical analysis, since the same donors could not be followed over many years. Fewer insertions were carried by abundant cord blood beta clonotypes; a weaker similar trend was observed in young adult naive repertoires, while no such trend was observed in memory repertoires. Recombination models systematically underestimated out-of-frame TCR alpha sharing in monozygotic twins but agreed with sharing between unrelated individuals. Excess twin sharing in beta out-of-frame sequences was weaker because fewer shared sequences lowered the signal-to-noise ratio. Compared with coincidental sharing between unrelated individuals, an excess of low generation-probability sequences was observed among out-of-frame TCR alpha sequences shared between twins. Zero-insertion analyses could be partly confounded by invariant T cells such as MAIT and iNKT, though diverse VJ usage argued against such confounding for most clonotypes.

The library relied on 5' RACE. Data came from an Illumina HiSeq 2000. Template switching introduced a universal primer binding site; the final cDNA contained a unique molecular identifier, enabling accurate counting of TCR cDNA molecules. Specific primers in the conserved constant-segment region were used to synthesize first-strand cDNA for TCR alpha and beta chains. To control for contamination, every cDNA library carried two barcodes: a SMART-Mk sample barcode plus Illumina barcodes. Two successive PCR steps introduced TruSeq adapter sequences along with Illumina sample barcodes. The TCR alpha and beta cDNA libraries were sequenced on the Illumina HiSeq platform using custom primers. Per the authors' processing: MiGEC was used to process raw reads and extract unique molecular identifiers, and MiXCR was used to find CDR3 positions. Recombination models were inferred per individual with the repgenHMM and IGoR tools using an EM algorithm. Shared clonotypes were analyzed with the tcR package in R, and sharing was normalized by the product of cloneset sizes. To study raw recombination without the effects of thymic and clonal selection, out-of-frame nonproductive sequences were analyzed. TCRdb redid the processing of the public reads, applying fastp at Q25 and MiXCR, and retained in-frame beta chains. Each CDR3 protein appears once, grouped with its most common genes and DNA. For this entry, the V and J calls and clone size follow TCRdb and not the study's own pipeline. The sample table holds hundreds of thousands of distinct CDR3 sequences, of which approximately 6.1% were seen once. Of the sample, approximately 2% is held by the ten largest clones.

Every donor was a healthy Caucasian. Three unrelated non-twin adults were also sequenced: a male aged 18 to 30, a male aged 50 to 60 and a female aged 50 to 60. Using Miltenyi CD45RO+ enrichment and human naive T-cell isolation kits, memory (CD45RO+) and naive T cells were isolated from PBMC. The CDR3, cysteine through phenylalanine, is 14 amino acids long. Of all the DNA, just the CDR3 is kept, 42 bases in frame from base 1. The junction shows trimming of 2 bases on V and 7 bases on J, and the gene matches do not reach 3 bases of it. A few counts support this clonotype. Its cognate antigen has yet to be identified. No qualities accompany the bases; no much larger clone lies one base away.

This receptor was taken from a man between 18 and 29 years old in good health. The chain is assembled from TRBV12-3 or TRBV12-4 and TRBJ2-2; TRBD2 agrees with 8 junctional bases. Source material: naive T cells sorted from blood. The sample's cell subset or site label, in plain terms: cells isolated with a human naive T-cell isolation kit. The sequence in DNA is TGTGCCAGCAGTTTACGGGGGGGGGTCGGGGAGCTGTTTTTT. It codes for CASSLRGGVGELFF.